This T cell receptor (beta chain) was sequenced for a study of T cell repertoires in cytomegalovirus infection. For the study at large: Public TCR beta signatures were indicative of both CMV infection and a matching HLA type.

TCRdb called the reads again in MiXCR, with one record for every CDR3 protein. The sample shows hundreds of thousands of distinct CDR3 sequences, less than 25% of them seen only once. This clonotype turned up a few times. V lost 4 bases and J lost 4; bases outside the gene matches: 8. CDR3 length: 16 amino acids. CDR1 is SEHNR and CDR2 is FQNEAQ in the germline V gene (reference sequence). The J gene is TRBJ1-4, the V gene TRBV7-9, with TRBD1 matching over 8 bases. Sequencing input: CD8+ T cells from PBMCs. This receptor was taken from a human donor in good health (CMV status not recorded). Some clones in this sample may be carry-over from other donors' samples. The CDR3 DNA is TGTGCCAGCAGCTCATCTACCAGGGGGCTTAATGAAAAACTGTTTTTT. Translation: CASSSSTRGLNEKLFF. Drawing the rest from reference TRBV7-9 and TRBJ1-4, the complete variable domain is DTGVSQNPRHKITKRGQNVTFRCDPISEHNRLYWYRQTLGQGPEFLTYFQNEAQLEKSRLLSDRFSAERPKGSFSTLEIQRTEQGDSAMYLCASSSSTRGLNEKLFFGSGTQLSVL.